This T cell receptor beta chain is from a study of PD-1 blockade in classical Hodgkin lymphoma. Using immunoSEQ multiplex PCR, the repertoire was profiled, and TCRdb retains in-frame clones only, with some absent. The table has around 43,000 clones, just over 90% seen once. The ends were cut back, 8 bases at V and 3 bases at J, with 21 bases in the middle. Germline V CDR1 and CDR2: ENHRY, SYGVKD. This CDR3 has 16 residues. As for time point: newly diagnosed, previously untreated cHL patient sample. The sequence came from a human donor with classical Hodgkin lymphoma. The specimen sequenced was peripheral blood mononuclear cells (PBMCs). The chain is built from TRBV10-3 and TRBJ2-3; D possibly uses TRBD1 or TRBD2 (5 bases each). CDR3 residues: CAIRGVKLGITDTQYF. CDR3 DNA: TGTGCCATCCGAGGGGTCAAGCTCGGGATTACAGATACGCAGTATTTT.